One and the same sample provided the 14 T cell receptor beta chains below, sequenced in a study of patients and donors after allogeneic stem cell transplantation. TCRdb passed the RT-PCR reads through MiXCR, listing each CDR3 protein once. The sample shows 30,000 to 35,000 distinct CDR3 sequences, approximately 6.2% of them seen only once. The sample consisted of blood, either unsorted or a sorted T cell fraction (not recorded which). These receptors were taken from a human donor who was either an allogeneic HSCT recipient or a stem cell or donor lymphocyte infusion donor (not recorded which). It is not recorded whose cells these are; they may come from a transplant donor.

This clonotype has at least ten counts. The chain is built from TRBV5-1 and TRBJ1-2; the D gene is possibly TRBD1 (5 bases). Germline values: CDR1 SGHRS, CDR2 YFSETQ. Trimming pared 3 bases from V and 1 base from J, leaving 10 bases between. The CDR3 is 14 residues long. CDR3 DNA sequence: TGCGCCAGCAGCTCGGGACTTATTAACTATGGCTACACCTTC. This translates into CASSSGLINYGYTF.

The rearrangement links TRBV5-4 to TRBJ1-5; 8 positions match TRBD1. V shed 0 bases and J 6 bases; nucleotides not matched to a gene: 2. CDR1 SGHNT and CDR2 YYREEE come from the germline V gene (reference sequence). The CDR3 is made up of 14 amino acids. CDR3 sequence: CASSLAGTGQPQHF. CDR3 nucleotides: TGTGCCAGCAGCTTGGCCGGGACAGGTCAGCCCCAGCATTTT.

This clonotype was seen more than once but under ten times. The V gene is TRBV12-3 or TRBV12-4, the J gene TRBJ2-6; D is possibly TRBD2 (6 bases). V lost 6 bases and J lost 4, with 10 bases in between. The CDR3 contains 14 residues. CDR3 sequence reads: CASRRGPGANVLTF. The CDR3 DNA follows: TGTGCCAGCAGGCGGGGTCCAGGGGCCAACGTCCTGACTTTC.

The V gene is TRBV6-6, the J gene TRBJ1-5; D is uncertain. The V gene's germline CDR1 is MNHNY and CDR2 SVGAGI (reference sequence). CDR3 size: 13 residues. The ends were cut back, 0 bases at V and 3 bases at J, with 3 bases in the middle. CDR3 nucleotides: TGTGCCAGCAGTTACTCCTACAATCAGCCCCAGCATTTT. Translated, it gives CASSYSYNQPQHF.

This clonotype appeared many times. V gene TRBV29-1 combines with J gene TRBJ2-7; TRBD1 is a possible D gene (6 bases). V lost 6 bases and J lost 5, with 17 bases in between. CDR3 length: 13 amino acids. Germline CDR1 SQVTM, CDR2 ANQGSEA. The CDR3 protein is CSVRDIGYNEQYF. The CDR3 DNA reads TGCAGCGTCCGGGACATAGGGTATAACGAGCAGTACTTC.

A few counts support this clonotype. The chain recombines TRBV4-2 with TRBJ2-5; D possibly uses TRBD1 or TRBD2 (5 bases each). V was trimmed by 4 bases and J by 3 bases, leaving 15 bases between them. This CDR3 has 15 residues. Germline V gives CDR1 LGHNA, CDR2 YNFKEQ. This chain's CDR3 is CASSPGIVDKETQYF. The CDR3 nucleotides are TGTGCCAGCAGCCCCGGGATCGTGGACAAAGAGACCCAGTACTTC.

This clonotype was recorded many times. Here the CDR3 reads CASTGLGELFF. The DNA of the CDR3 is TGTGCCAGCACCGGGCTCGGGGAGCTGTTTTTT. The rearrangement uses TRBV11-1 and TRBJ2-2; D unclear. Germline lookup yields CDR1 SGHAT and CDR2 FQDESV (reference sequence). The CDR3 length is 11 residues. Trimming stripped 7 bases from V and 7 bases from J, with 7 bases between.

Many counts were recorded for this clonotype. The V gene is TRBV10-3, the J gene TRBJ1-2; a possible D gene is TRBD1 (6 bases). The CDR3 runs 14 residues. In germline, CDR1 is ENHRY, CDR2 SYGVKD. Trimming cost V 2 bases and J 6 bases, with 13 bases left between them. The CDR3 region is CAISERDNRDGYTF. CDR3 bases: TGTGCCATCAGTGAGAGGGACAACAGGGATGGCTACACCTTC.

About this clonotype itself: Being one base from a much bigger clone, this may be a read error. The chain uses TRBV3-1 and TRBJ2-7; D is ambiguous. The CDR3 sequence is 11 residues long. The germline V and J ends were trimmed by 3 bases and 9 bases, with 9 bases remaining between them. The germline V gene has CDR1 LGHDT and CDR2 YNNKEL (reference sequence). CDR3 bases: TGTGCCAGCAGCCACATCCACGTGCAGTACTTC. It translates to CASSHIHVQYF.

This clonotype appeared many times. The rearrangement uses TRBV11-2 and TRBJ1-1, with TRBD1 matching 10 bases. V shed 5 bases and J 4 bases; nucleotides not matched to a gene: 4. The germline CDR1 and CDR2 sequences are SGHAT and FQNNGV. The CDR3 has 14 residues. CDR3 sequence reads: CASSNRDRGTEAFF. DNA of the CDR3: TGTGCCAGCAGCAACCGGGACAGGGGCACTGAAGCTTTCTTT.

In this sample, this clonotype turned up many times. The V gene is TRBV4-3, the J gene TRBJ1-5; the D is unclear. This CDR3 comprises 13 residues. The ends were cut back, 0 bases at V and 6 bases at J, with 6 bases in the middle. Germline values: CDR1 LGHNA, CDR2 YSLEER. The CDR3 coding sequence is TGCGCCAGCAGCCAAGACGTCGGTCAGCCCCAGCATTTT. Translation gives CASSQDVGQPQHF.

The chain is built from TRBV6-2 or TRBV6-3 and TRBJ2-7; D is undetermined. CDR3 length: 13 residues. CDR1 is MNHEY and CDR2 is SVGEGT in the germline V gene. With 2 bases removed from V and 3 bases from J, the gap between germline ends came to 8 bases. As DNA, the CDR3 is TGTGCCAGCAGTTACGTTGCCGACTACGAGCAGTACTTC. Its translation is CASSYVADYEQYF.

The rearrangement links TRBV24-1 to TRBJ2-2, with 7 bases aligning to TRBD2. The CDR3 spans 18 residues. The V and J ends lost 1 base and 1 base, in that order; junction bases with no gene match: 8. CDR1 is KGHDR, CDR2 SFDVKD, per germline. CDR3 nucleotides: TGTGCCACCAGTGATTTTCCCTCAGCGGGATTGAACACCGGGGAGCTGTTTTTT. The encoded protein is CATSDFPSAGLNTGELFF.

This sequence joins TRBV3-1 and TRBJ2-2; 15 nucleotides agree with TRBD2. The CDR3 sequence is 19 residues long. Germline V lookup: CDR1 LGHDT, CDR2 YNNKEL (reference sequence). V lost 3 bases to trimming and J lost 2 bases; unmatched junction nucleotides: 7. The CDR3 reads CASSHGRTSGRGNTGELFF. The CDR3 nucleotides are TGTGCCAGCAGCCATGGTAGGACTAGCGGGAGGGGAAACACCGGGGAGCTGTTTTTT.